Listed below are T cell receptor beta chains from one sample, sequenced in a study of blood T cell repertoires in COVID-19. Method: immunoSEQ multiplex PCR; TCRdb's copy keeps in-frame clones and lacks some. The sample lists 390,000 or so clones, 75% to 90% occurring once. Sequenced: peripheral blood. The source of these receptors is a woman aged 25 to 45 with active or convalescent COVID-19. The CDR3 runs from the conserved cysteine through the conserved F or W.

CASSKGQGPAPIYF,TRBJ1-3,TRBV3-1/TRBV3-2,14
CASTATGVVNQPQHF,TRBJ1-5,TRBV27,15
CASNDTDSYGYTF,TRBJ1-2,TRBV6-4,13
CASSYYTGGYGYTF,TRBJ1-2,TRBV6-5,14
CASSSLGSLGQDNTEAFF,TRBJ1-1,TRBV14,18
CASSEITGAGNTIYF,TRBJ1-3,TRBV10-2,15
CASSSAYDRVGELFF,TRBJ2-2,TRBV6-5,15
CASSRQRGNNEQFF,TRBJ2-1,TRBV18,14
CASSLSEGTGLGYGYTF,TRBJ1-2,TRBV27,17
CASSVPGVTEAFF,TRBJ1-1,TRBV9,13
CASSFADYNSPLHF,TRBJ1-6,TRBV27,14
CASGQGHYEQYF,TRBJ2-7,TRBV12-3/TRBV12-4,12
CASSSVGNTIYF,TRBJ1-3,TRBV12-3/TRBV12-4,12
CASTPRDRLNSPLHF,TRBJ1-6,TRBV7-9,15
CASSAVLAGVGEQYF,TRBJ2-7,TRBV10-2,15
CASSEYRTSGGAGNIQYF,TRBJ2-4,TRBV25-1,18
CASRSSGVHEQFF,TRBJ2-1,TRBV19,13
CASSPDRVSYTF,TRBJ1-2,TRBV11-1,12
CASSPKAGAGGELFF,TRBJ2-2,TRBV5-4,15
CASSKGRQQRAEAFF,TRBJ1-1,TRBV21-1,15
CAISEDSGTDTQYF,TRBJ2-3,TRBV10-3,14
CAWRRRSYNEQFF,TRBJ2-1,TRBV30,13
CASSLVGRVTEAFF,TRBJ1-1,TRBV5-6,14
CASSQATEPEAFF,TRBJ1-1,TRBV4-2,13
CASSPHWASPGNTIYF,TRBJ1-3,TRBV5-1,16
CASSREGGVRASPLHF,TRBJ1-6,TRBV3-1/TRBV3-2,16